Given below is one TCR beta chain in context. The data were taken from a study of blood T cell repertoires in COVID-19. Background on the study: Samples came from the United States, Italy and Spain, spanning acute and convalescent COVID-19. Nucleic acid was either cDNA or gDNA, and it came from T cells, B-cell-depleted T cells, or PBMCs.

Under the authors' procedure: It was from reference gene primer amplification that nucleated cell counts were estimated. The protocol was immunoSEQ multiplex PCR, while the TCRdb copy is restricted to in-frame clones and leaves out a portion. That table supplies the V and J calls and clone size; D and trimming were determined from the DNA. This table has about 69,000 clones, 86% appearing once. The CDR3 contains 15 residues. CDR1 is SNHLY, CDR2 FYNNEI, per germline. J gave up 2 bases and V 2 bases, and 5 bases lay outside the gene matches. Sequenced input: peripheral blood. The chain joins TRBV2 to TRBJ2-5; 7 positions agree with TRBD1. The TCR sequence derives from a man aged 25 to 40 with acute or convalescent COVID-19. The CDR3 protein is CASSESRGRQETQYF. DNA of the CDR3: TGTGCCAGCAGTGAATCTAGGGGGCGGCAAGAGACCCAGTACTTC. Supplemented by reference TRBV2 and TRBJ2-5, the full variable domain reads EPEVTQTPSHQVTQMGQEVILRCVPISNHLYFYWYRQILGQKVEFLVSFYNNEISEKSEIFDDQFSVERPDGSNFTLKIRSTKLEDSAMYFCASSESRGRQETQYFGPGTRLLVL.